This record covers a single TCR beta chain. Its antigen is still unknown. Libraries for TCRalpha and TCRbeta carried sample barcodes and unique molecular identifiers via 5'RACE. MiXCR, run by TCRdb on the 5' RACE reads, gives a single entry per CDR3 protein. The data show about 130,000 distinct CDR3 sequences, about 15% seen once. From germline, CDR1 is SGHNT and CDR2 YYREEE (reference sequence). The CDR3 covers 16 residues. J was trimmed by 3 bases and V by 4 bases; bases with no gene match: 8. This record comes from a study of T-cell memory formation after mild COVID-19. Study summary: Clustering of TCRs was largely donor specific. Study results and caveats: From day 15 to 85, contracting clones were balanced between CD4 and CD8, whereas later expanders leaned toward CD4+. Confirmation of SARS-CoV-2 specificity was lacking for second-wave clones peaking day 37.

Sequencing was carried out using PBMCs or a T cell subset sorted from them (not recorded which). The chain joins TRBV5-4 to TRBJ1-2; 11 bases map to TRBD1. The receptor was isolated from a man between 18 and 29 years old who had mild COVID-19 (a few samples of this study predate the infection). Cell type and time point are not known. CDR3 nucleotide sequence: TGTGCCAGCAGCCCGGGGACAGGGGGTTTGGACTATGGCTACACCTTC. Translated: CASSPGTGGLDYGYTF.